The text below deals with one T cell receptor beta chain. Its antigen is unknown. Germline and junction disagree at one end, which may indicate a read error. The length of the CDR3 is 12 residues. Germline V CDR1 and CDR2: MDHEN, SYDVKM. Assay execution took place at the deep level. Original analysis: Junction-only sequences without quality scores were provided by ImmunoSEQ, so filtering was different. Profiling relied on immunoSEQ multiplex PCR, and the TCRdb table lists in-frame clones only, not all of them. V and J calls plus clone size are reproduced from that table; the DNA served to infer D and trimming. The sample shows roughly 2.5 million clones, 85% to 95% of them seen only once. This record belongs to a study of shared clonotypes between healthy human individuals. Study background: For every donor, three CD4 naive, three CD4 memory, two CD8 naive and one CD8 memory plates were used. Study-wide results and caveats: Naive CD4 clonotype sharing across a few donors was approximately 5%.

Sequences were obtained from naive CD4+ T cells sorted from blood. Subset specified: CD45RA+ positively selected. This sequence was found in a man between 18 and 29 years old in good health. The chain carries TRBV28 and TRBJ2-7; no firm D call. CDR3 sequence reads: CASSFLRTPLDF. The CDR3 DNA reads as TGTGCCAGCAGTTTTTTACGGACGCCTCTGGACTTC.